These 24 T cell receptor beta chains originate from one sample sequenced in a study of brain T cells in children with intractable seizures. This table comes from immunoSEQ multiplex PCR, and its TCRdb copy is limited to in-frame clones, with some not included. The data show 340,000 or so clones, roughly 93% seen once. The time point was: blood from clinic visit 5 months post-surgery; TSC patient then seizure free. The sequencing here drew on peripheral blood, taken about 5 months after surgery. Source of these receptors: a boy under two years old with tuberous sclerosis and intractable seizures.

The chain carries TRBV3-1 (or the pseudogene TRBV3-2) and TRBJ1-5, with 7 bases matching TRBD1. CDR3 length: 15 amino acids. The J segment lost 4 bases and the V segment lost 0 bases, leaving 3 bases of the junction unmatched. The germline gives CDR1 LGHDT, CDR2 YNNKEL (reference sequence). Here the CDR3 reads CASSQDTGDNQPQHF. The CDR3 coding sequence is TGTGCCAGCAGCCAAGACACAGGGGATAATCAGCCCCAGCATTTT.

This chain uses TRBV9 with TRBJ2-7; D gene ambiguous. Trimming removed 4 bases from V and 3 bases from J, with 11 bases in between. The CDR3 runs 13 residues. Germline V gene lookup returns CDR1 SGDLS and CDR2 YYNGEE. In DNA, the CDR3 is TGTGCCAGCAGCTTAAAGACAAACTACGAGCAGTACTTC. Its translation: CASSLKTNYEQYF. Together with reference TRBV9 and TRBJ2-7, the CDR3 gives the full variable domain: DSGVTQTPKHLITATGQRVTLRCSPRSGDLSVYWYQQSLDQGLQFLIQYYNGEERAKGNILERFSAQQFPDLHSELNLSSLELGDSALYFCASSLKTNYEQYFGPGTRLTVT.

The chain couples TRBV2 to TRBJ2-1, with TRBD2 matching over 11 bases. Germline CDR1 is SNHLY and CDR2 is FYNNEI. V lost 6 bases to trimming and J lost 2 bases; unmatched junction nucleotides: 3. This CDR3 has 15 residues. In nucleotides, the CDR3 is TGTGCCAGCAGGGCGACTAGCGGGGCCTACAATGAGCAGTTCTTC. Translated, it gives CASRATSGAYNEQFF.

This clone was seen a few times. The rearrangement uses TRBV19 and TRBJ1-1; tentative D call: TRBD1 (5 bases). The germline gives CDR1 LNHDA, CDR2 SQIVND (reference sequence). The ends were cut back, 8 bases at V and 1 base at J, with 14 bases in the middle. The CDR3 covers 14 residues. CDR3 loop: CASGDVTANTEAFF. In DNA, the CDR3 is TGTGCCAGTGGGGATGTGACAGCGAACACTGAAGCTTTCTTT.

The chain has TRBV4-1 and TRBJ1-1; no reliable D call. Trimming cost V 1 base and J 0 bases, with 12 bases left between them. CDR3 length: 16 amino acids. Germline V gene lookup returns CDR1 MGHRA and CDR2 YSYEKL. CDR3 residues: CASSQGQGHLNTEAFF. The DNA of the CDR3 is TGCGCCAGCAGCCAAGGGCAAGGGCACCTGAACACTGAAGCTTTCTTT.

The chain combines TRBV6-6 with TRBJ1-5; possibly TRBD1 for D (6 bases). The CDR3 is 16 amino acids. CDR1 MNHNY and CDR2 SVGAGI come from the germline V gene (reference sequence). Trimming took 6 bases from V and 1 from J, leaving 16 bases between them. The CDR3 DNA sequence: TGTGCCAGCAGCGGTACGGGGGCCGGCAGCAATCAGCCCCAGCATTTT. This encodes CASSGTGAGSNQPQHF.

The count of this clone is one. The CDR3 reads CASSLIANQPQHF. CDR3 sequence (DNA): TGTGCCAGCAGTTTGATAGCTAATCAGCCCCAGCATTTT. The chain carries TRBV28 and TRBJ1-5, with unresolved D. The CDR3 sequence is 13 residues long. V dropped 3 bases and J dropped 4 bases, with 7 bases sitting between them. Per the germline V gene, CDR1 is MDHEN and CDR2 is SYDVKM.

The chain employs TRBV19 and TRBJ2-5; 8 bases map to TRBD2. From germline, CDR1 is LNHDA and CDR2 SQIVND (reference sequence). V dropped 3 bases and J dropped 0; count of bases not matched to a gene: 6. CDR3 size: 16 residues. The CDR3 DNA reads TGTGCCAGTAGTATTATCCGGGGGGGGCACCAAGAGACCCAGTACTTC. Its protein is CASSIIRGGHQETQYF.

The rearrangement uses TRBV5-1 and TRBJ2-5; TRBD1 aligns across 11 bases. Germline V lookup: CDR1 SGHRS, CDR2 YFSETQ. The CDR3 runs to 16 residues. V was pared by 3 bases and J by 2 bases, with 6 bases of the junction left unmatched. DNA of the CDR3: TGCGCCAGCAGCTCCGACGGACAGGGGGCGCAAGAGACCCAGTACTTC. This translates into CASSSDGQGAQETQYF.

The CDR3 bases are TGTGCCAGCAGCTTCAGCACTAACACTGAAGCTTTCTTT. Protein sequence: CASSFSTNTEAFF. The genes are TRBV7-9 and TRBJ1-1; D uncertain. Germline V lookup: CDR1 SEHNR, CDR2 FQNEAQ (reference sequence). V was cut by 3 bases and J by 2 bases, with 7 bases left in between. The length of the CDR3 is 13 residues. The whole variable domain, filled in from reference TRBV7-9 and TRBJ1-1, reads DTGVSQNPRHKITKRGQNVTFRCDPISEHNRLYWYRQTLGQGPEFLTYFQNEAQLEKSRLLSDRFSAERPKGSFSTLEIQRTEQGDSAMYLCASSFSTNTEAFFGQGTRLTVV.

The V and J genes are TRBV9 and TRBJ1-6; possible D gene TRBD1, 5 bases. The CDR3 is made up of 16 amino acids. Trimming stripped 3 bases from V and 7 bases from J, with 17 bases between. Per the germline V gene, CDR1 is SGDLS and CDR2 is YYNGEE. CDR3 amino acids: CASSGDSSHNNSPLHF. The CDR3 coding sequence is TGTGCCAGCAGCGGCGACAGTTCTCATAACAATTCACCCCTCCACTTT.

CDR3 residues: CSVGATNEKLFF. The CDR3 coding sequence is TGCAGCGTCGGGGCAACTAATGAAAAACTGTTTTTT. V is TRBV29-1 and J is TRBJ1-4; D uncertain. CDR1 is SQVTM and CDR2 is ANQGSEA in the germline V gene. The ends were cut back, 6 bases at V and 0 bases at J, with 5 bases in the middle. The CDR3 contains 12 residues.

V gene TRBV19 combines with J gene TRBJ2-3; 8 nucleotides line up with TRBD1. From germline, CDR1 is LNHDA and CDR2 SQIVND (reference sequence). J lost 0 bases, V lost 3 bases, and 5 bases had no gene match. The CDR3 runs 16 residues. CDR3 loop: CASSILYRGSTDTQYF. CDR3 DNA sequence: TGTGCCAGTAGTATCCTTTACAGGGGGAGCACAGATACGCAGTATTTT.

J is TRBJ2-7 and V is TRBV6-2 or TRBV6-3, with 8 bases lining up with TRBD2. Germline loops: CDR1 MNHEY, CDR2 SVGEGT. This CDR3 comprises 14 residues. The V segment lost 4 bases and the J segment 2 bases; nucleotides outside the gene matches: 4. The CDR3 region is CASSSGLGAYEQYF. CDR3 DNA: TGTGCCAGCAGTTCGGGACTAGGAGCCTACGAGCAGTACTTC.

CDR3 bases: TGTGCCACCAGTGCCAACCCAGTCTCTAGGCAGCAATTCTCCTACGAGCAGTACTTC. Translated: CATSANPVSRQQFSYEQYF. The V and J genes are TRBV24-1 and TRBJ2-7; D is uncertain. The CDR3 runs to 19 residues. The germline V gene encodes CDR1 KGHDR and CDR2 SFDVKD. V was cut by 5 bases and J by 0 bases, with 25 bases left in between.

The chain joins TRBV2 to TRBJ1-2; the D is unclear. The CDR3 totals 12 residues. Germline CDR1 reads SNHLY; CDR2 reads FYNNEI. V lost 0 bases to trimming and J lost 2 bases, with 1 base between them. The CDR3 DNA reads TGTGCCAGCAGTGAAGCGAACTATGGCTACACCTTC. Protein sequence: CASSEANYGYTF.

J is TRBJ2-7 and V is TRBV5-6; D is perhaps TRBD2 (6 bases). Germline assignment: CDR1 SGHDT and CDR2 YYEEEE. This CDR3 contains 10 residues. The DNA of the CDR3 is TGTGCCAGCAGCGGACCCGGGAGCTCCGTC. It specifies CASSGPGSSV.

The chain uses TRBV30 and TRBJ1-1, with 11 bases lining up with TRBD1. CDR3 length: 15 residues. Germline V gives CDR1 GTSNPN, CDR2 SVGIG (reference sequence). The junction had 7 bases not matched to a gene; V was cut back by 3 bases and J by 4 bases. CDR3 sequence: CAWRGTGGSGTEAFF. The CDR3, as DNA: TGTGCCTGGAGGGGGACAGGGGGGTCGGGCACTGAAGCTTTCTTT.

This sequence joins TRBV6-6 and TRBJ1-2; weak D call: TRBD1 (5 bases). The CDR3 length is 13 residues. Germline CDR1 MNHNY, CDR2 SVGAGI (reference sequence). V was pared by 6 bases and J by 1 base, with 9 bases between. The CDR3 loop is CASSLQGNYGYTF. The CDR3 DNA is TGTGCCAGCAGCCTTCAGGGTAACTATGGCTACACCTTC.

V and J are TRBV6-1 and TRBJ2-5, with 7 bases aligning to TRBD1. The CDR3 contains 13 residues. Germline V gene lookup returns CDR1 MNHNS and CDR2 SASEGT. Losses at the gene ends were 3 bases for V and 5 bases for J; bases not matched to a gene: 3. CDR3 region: CASSDRRGETQYF. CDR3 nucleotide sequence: TGTGCCAGCAGTGACCGCAGGGGGGAGACCCAGTACTTC.

The CDR3 DNA follows: TGTGCCTGGAGGGGTTGGATAAAAACAGAAATCACAGATACGCAGTATTTT. Residues: CAWRGWIKTEITDTQYF. The chain combines TRBV30 with TRBJ2-3; D gene ambiguous. V was cut by 3 bases and J by 2 bases, with 21 bases left in between. CDR1 and CDR2 (germline): GTSNPN, SVGIG (reference sequence). The CDR3 length is 17 residues.

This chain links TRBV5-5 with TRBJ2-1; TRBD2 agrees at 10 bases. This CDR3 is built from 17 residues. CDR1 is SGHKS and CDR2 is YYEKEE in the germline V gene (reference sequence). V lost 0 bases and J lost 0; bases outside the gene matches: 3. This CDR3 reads CASSLASGGPSYNEQFF. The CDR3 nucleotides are TGTGCCAGCAGCTTGGCTAGCGGGGGACCCTCCTACAATGAGCAGTTCTTC.

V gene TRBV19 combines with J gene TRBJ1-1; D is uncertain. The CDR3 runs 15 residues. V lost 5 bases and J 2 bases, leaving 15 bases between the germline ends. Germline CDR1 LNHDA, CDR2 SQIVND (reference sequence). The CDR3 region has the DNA TGTGCCAGTAGTCCTCTGGGGAGACCTAACACTGAAGCTTTCTTT. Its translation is CASSPLGRPNTEAFF.

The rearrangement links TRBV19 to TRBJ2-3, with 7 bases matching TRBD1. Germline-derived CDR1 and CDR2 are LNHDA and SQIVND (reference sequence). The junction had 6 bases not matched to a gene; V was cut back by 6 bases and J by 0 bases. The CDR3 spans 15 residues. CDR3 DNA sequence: TGTGCCAGTAGCACTACAGGGGTTAGCACAGATACGCAGTATTTT. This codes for CASSTTGVSTDTQYF.